The 4 T cell receptor beta chains below were found in one sample sequenced in a study of cytomegalovirus exposure and HLA in healthy donors. PCR used 60 Vbeta primers and 13 Jbeta primers. Assay: immunoSEQ multiplex PCR; the TCRdb copy retains only in-frame clones and omits some. The sample has 130,000 to 150,000 clones, more than 65% seen once. The sequenced sample was PBMCs. Every receptor here comes from a young man in good health and CMV-seropositive.

This chain joins TRBV6-5 and TRBJ2-1; D might be TRBD2 (6 bases). Per germline, CDR1 MNHEY and CDR2 SVGAGI. The CDR3 covers 12 residues. The germline V and J ends were trimmed by 8 bases and 15 bases, with 20 bases remaining between them. The CDR3 DNA reads TGTGCCAGCGTTTTTCTAGCGCTGTACCGGTTCTTC. Amino acid sequence: CASVFLALYRFF.

The V and J genes are TRBV9 and TRBJ1-1; D perhaps matches TRBD1 (5 bases). The CDR3 has 16 residues. CDR1 is SGDLS and CDR2 is YYNGEE in the germline V gene. Trimming removed 0 bases at V and 3 bases at J, with 15 bases between. CDR3 loop: CASSVALGGVDTEAFF. The CDR3 nucleotides read TGTGCCAGCAGCGTAGCTTTGGGAGGGGTGGACACTGAAGCTTTCTTT.

V is TRBV2 and J is TRBJ1-5, with 8 bases fitting TRBD1. J lost 3 bases, V lost 4 bases, and 2 bases had no gene match. The CDR3 sequence is 14 residues long. From germline, CDR1 is SNHLY and CDR2 FYNNEI. The CDR3 protein is CASSGRGLNQPQHF. CDR3 sequence (DNA): TGTGCCAGCAGTGGCAGGGGGCTCAATCAGCCCCAGCATTTT.

The chain uses TRBV9 and TRBJ1-1; TRBD1 might be the D (6 bases). Germline-derived CDR1 and CDR2 are SGDLS and YYNGEE. The V gene lost 0 bases and the J gene lost 1 base, with 10 bases spanning the gap. The length of the CDR3 is 15 residues. The CDR3 is CASSVEAGANTEAFF. The CDR3, as DNA: TGTGCCAGCAGCGTAGAAGCAGGGGCGAACACTGAAGCTTTCTTT. Full variable domain (remainder filled in from reference TRBV9 and TRBJ1-1): DSGVTQTPKHLITATGQRVTLRCSPRSGDLSVYWYQQSLDQGLQFLIQYYNGEERAKGNILERFSAQQFPDLHSELNLSSLELGDSALYFCASSVEAGANTEAFFGQGTRLTVV.